These T cell receptor beta chains were read from a single sample in a study of blood T cell repertoires in COVID-19. Clones were sequenced by immunoSEQ multiplex PCR, and TCRdb holds only the in-frame ones, with some missing. This table holds around 160,000 clones, roughly 90% found once. Input material: peripheral blood. All receptors derive from a man aged 55 to 70 with acute or convalescent COVID-19. Each CDR3 is given with its conserved first and last residue.

V gene: TRBV19; J gene: TRBJ1-1; CDR3 protein: CASTTKQGAEAFF
V gene: TRBV7-9; J gene: TRBJ1-4; CDR3 protein: CASSPGTGSNVGEKLFF
V gene: TRBV18; J gene: TRBJ1-4; CDR3 protein: CASSPDRGQEKLFF
V gene: TRBV11-1; J gene: TRBJ2-1; CDR3 protein: CASSLRQGIGNEQFF
V gene: TRBV5-6; J gene: TRBJ1-2; CDR3 protein: CASSWGRQGRYGYTF
V gene: TRBV19; J gene: TRBJ2-2; CDR3 protein: CASSITGAYSGELFF
V gene: TRBV11-2; J gene: TRBJ1-3; CDR3 protein: CASSLEGQGAIGNTIYF
V gene: TRBV19; J gene: TRBJ2-7; CDR3 protein: CASSTPDEQYF
V gene: TRBV9; J gene: TRBJ2-5; CDR3 protein: CASSVDPSGGAAVATQYF
V gene: TRBV5-1; J gene: TRBJ2-1; CDR3 protein: CASSGTGLAAHNEQFF
V gene: TRBV5-8; J gene: TRBJ2-1; CDR3 protein: CASRLAGGRTSHEQFF
V gene: TRBV29-1; J gene: TRBJ1-1; CDR3 protein: CSVEEQLNTEAFF
V gene: TRBV10-3; J gene: TRBJ2-3; CDR3 protein: CAISNPVSGGITDTQYF
V gene: TRBV11-2; J gene: TRBJ1-3; CDR3 protein: CASSSPRAGLSGNTIYF
V gene: TRBV5-5; J gene: TRBJ1-1; CDR3 protein: CASSPRWTVGYTEAFF
V gene: TRBV30; J gene: TRBJ1-2; CDR3 protein: CALGRANYGYTF
V gene: TRBV6-6; J gene: TRBJ2-7; CDR3 protein: CASSYSQGRGHYEQYF
V gene: TRBV21-1; J gene: TRBJ2-1; CDR3 protein: CASSPGRQRGNQQFF
V gene: TRBV19; J gene: TRBJ1-2; CDR3 protein: CASTPRGSGDGYTF
V gene: TRBV5-4; J gene: TRBJ2-3; CDR3 protein: CASSGGQGYSPLVTDTQYF
V gene: TRBV5-8; J gene: TRBJ2-1; CDR3 protein: CASSFRRGLNEQFF
V gene: TRBV6-6; J gene: TRBJ2-2; CDR3 protein: CASDGGTGELFF
V gene: TRBV2; J gene: TRBJ1-6; CDR3 protein: CASSDWGGDNSPLHF
V gene: TRBV6-5; J gene: TRBJ2-7; CDR3 protein: CASRRQGRYEQYF
V gene: TRBV29-1; J gene: TRBJ1-5; CDR3 protein: CSVVDDRGQPQHF
V gene: TRBV9; J gene: TRBJ2-3; CDR3 protein: CASGSGQGITDTQYF
V gene: TRBV7-9; J gene: TRBJ1-2; CDR3 protein: CASSQDYGYTF
V gene: TRBV9; J gene: TRBJ1-2; CDR3 protein: CASSDGQGSGYTF
V gene: TRBV2; J gene: TRBJ2-2; CDR3 protein: CARNREKDTGELFF
V gene: TRBV6-5; J gene: TRBJ1-4; CDR3 protein: CASSAGHTNEKLFF
V gene: TRBV6-5; J gene: TRBJ2-7; CDR3 protein: CASSYSLGGYEQYF
V gene: TRBV28; J gene: TRBJ1-2; CDR3 protein: CASSPPTRPLYGYTF
V gene: TRBV7-9; J gene: TRBJ1-3; CDR3 protein: CASSRVSGGADTIYF
V gene: TRBV2; J gene: TRBJ2-7; CDR3 protein: CASRGGTSGGRGYEQYF
V gene: TRBV12-3/TRBV12-4; J gene: TRBJ2-5; CDR3 protein: CASKVTSGGSQYF
V gene: TRBV12-5; J gene: TRBJ1-2; CDR3 protein: CASGLTGSYGYTF
V gene: TRBV5-1; J gene: TRBJ1-3; CDR3 protein: CASRTGGSGNTIYF
V gene: TRBV2; J gene: TRBJ1-1; CDR3 protein: CASSAAGNTEAFF
V gene: TRBV3-1/TRBV3-2; J gene: TRBJ1-1; CDR3 protein: CASSQDREGTGATEAFF
V gene: TRBV19; J gene: TRBJ1-1; CDR3 protein: CASNKQGSNTEAFF
V gene: TRBV7-8; J gene: TRBJ1-4; CDR3 protein: CASSRLTRESNEKLFF
V gene: TRBV27; J gene: TRBJ1-5; CDR3 protein: CASSLDRVQPQHF
V gene: TRBV15; J gene: TRBJ1-2; CDR3 protein: CATSRGGGGNYGYTF
V gene: TRBV19; J gene: TRBJ1-6; CDR3 protein: CASSPGTSDNSPLHF
V gene: TRBV9; J gene: TRBJ2-1; CDR3 protein: CASSVVHSYNEQFF
V gene: TRBV23-1; J gene: TRBJ1-5; CDR3 protein: CASSQRRGHSNQPQHF
V gene: TRBV18; J gene: TRBJ2-3; CDR3 protein: CASSPLGSGGAVDTQYF